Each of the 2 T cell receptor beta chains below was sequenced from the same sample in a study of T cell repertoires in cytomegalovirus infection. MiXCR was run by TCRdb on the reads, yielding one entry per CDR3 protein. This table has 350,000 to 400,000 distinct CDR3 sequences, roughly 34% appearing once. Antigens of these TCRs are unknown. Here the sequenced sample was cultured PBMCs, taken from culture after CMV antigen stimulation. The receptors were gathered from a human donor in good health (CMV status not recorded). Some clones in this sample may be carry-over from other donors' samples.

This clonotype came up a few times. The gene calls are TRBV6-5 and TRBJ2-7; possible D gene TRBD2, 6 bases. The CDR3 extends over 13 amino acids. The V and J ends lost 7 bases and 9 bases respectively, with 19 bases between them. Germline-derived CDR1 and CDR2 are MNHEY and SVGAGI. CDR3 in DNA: TGTGCCAGCACCCCCTTGGACGGGGGAGCGCAGTACGTC. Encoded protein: CASTPLDGGAQYV.

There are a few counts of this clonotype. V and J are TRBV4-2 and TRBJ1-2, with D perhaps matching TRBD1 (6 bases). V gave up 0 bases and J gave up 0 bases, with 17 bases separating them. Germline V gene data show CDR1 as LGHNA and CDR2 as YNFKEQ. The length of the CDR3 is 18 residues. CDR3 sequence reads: CASSQDRFGTPSNYGYTF. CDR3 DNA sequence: TGTGCCAGCAGCCAAGATAGATTTGGGACACCTTCTAACTATGGCTACACCTTC.